This T cell receptor beta chain was retrieved from a study of response to subunit inactivated influenza vaccine. Study-wide results and limits: The authors proposed limited new T cell recruitment per seasonal influenza vaccination.

TCRdb passed the RT-PCR reads through MiXCR, listing each CDR3 protein once. The table includes around 540,000 distinct CDR3 sequences, 12% detected once. This clonotype was observed a few times. Antigen unknown. Sequencing was performed on PBMCs from blood, taken on the day of vaccination. This clonotype was sampled from a man aged 45-60 years who received an inactivated influenza vaccine.

The CDR3 is CASRPGTGGNTEAFF. CDR3 nucleotides: TGTGCCAGCAGACCCGGGACAGGAGGGAACACTGAAGCTTTCTTT. The rearrangement uses TRBV12-3 or TRBV12-4 and TRBJ1-1; TRBD1 agrees at 8 bases. This CDR3 is built from 15 residues. V dropped 6 bases and J dropped 1; count of bases not matched to a gene: 7.